This T cell receptor (beta chain) was profiled in a study of blood T cell repertoires in COVID-19. Two negative PCRs, clearance, or symptom resolution were required of recovered Cohort 3 donors. TCRdb's copy holds only in-frame clones and misses some; the assay was immunoSEQ multiplex PCR. The sample consists of approximately 250,000 clones, 88% of them appearing once. The sequenced sample consisted of PBMCs or T cells enriched from blood (not recorded which). This clonotype was sampled from a young woman who had recovered from COVID-19.

The CDR3 sequence: CASSLTGGQGRNTEAFF. In DNA, the CDR3 is TGTGCCAGCAGCTTAACTGGGGGACAGGGAAGGAACACTGAAGCTTTCTTT. The chain links TRBV7-3 to TRBJ1-1, with TRBD1 matching 9 bases. Germline V gene lookup returns CDR1 SGHTA and CDR2 FQGTGA. V lost 0 bases and J lost 1; bases outside the gene matches: 6. The CDR3 is 17 amino acids.